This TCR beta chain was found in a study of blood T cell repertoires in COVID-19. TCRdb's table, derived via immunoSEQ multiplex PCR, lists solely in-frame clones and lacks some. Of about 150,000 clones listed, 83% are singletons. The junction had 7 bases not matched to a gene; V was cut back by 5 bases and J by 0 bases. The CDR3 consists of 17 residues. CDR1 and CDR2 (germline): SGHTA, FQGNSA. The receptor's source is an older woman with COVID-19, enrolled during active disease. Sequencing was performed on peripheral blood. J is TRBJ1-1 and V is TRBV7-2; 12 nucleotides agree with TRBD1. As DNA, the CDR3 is TGTGCCAGCAGCCGCCGGGACAGGGGGCCGATGAACACTGAAGCTTTCTTT. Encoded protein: CASSRRDRGPMNTEAFF. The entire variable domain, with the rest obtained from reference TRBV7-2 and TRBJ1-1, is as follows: GAGVSQSPSNKVTEKGKDVELRCDPISGHTALYWYRQSLGQGLEFLIYFQGNSAPDKSGLPSDRFSAERTGGSVSTLTIQRTQQEDSAVYLCASSRRDRGPMNTEAFFGQGTRLTVV.